This T cell receptor beta chain stems from a study of blood T cells in healthy people across ages. CDR3 length equals 12 residues. Trimming shortened V by 5 bases and J by 7 bases, and 9 bases separated the two germline ends. Through a sample-barcoded 5' primer and a J-beta primer mix, a second PCR was run for roughly 6 to 12 cycles. TCRdb analysed the 5' RACE reads with MiXCR anew, one entry per CDR3 protein. The table records hundreds of thousands of distinct CDR3 sequences, approximately 31% of them present only once. As for this clonotype: Its antigen remains unknown.

Study-wide points: Estimated diversity that came from one million T cells was considered an underestimate.

Sequencing was carried out using blood. This chain links TRBV12-3 or TRBV12-4 with TRBJ2-1; TRBD2 might be the D (5 bases). This receptor was obtained from a woman over 75 in good health. CDR3 DNA sequence: TGTGCCAGCAGTCACAGAGGGAATGAGCAGTTCTTC. Translating gives CASSHRGNEQFF.